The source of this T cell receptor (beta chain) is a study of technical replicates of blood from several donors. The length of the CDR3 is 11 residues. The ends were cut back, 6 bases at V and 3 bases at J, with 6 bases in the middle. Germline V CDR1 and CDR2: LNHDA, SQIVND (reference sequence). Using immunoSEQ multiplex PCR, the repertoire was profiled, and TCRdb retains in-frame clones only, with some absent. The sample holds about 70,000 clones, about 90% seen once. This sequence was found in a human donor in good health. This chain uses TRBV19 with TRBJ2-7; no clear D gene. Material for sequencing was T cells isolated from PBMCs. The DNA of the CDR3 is TGTGCCAGTAGGAGAGACTACGAGCAGTACTTC. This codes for CASRRDYEQYF.